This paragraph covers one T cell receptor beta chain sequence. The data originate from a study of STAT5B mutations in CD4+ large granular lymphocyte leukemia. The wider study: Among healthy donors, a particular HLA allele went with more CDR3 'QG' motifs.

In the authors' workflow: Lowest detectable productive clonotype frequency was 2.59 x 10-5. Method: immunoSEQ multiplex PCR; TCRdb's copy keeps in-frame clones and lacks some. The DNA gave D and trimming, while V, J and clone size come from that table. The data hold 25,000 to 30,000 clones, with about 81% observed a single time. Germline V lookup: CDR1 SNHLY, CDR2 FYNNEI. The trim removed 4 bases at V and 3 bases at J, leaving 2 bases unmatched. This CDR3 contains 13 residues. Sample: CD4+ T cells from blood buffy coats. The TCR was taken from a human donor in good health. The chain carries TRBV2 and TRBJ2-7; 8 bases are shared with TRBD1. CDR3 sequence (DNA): TGTGCCAGCAGTGGGACAGGGTTCTACGAGCAGTACTTC. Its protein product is CASSGTGFYEQYF.